What follows are 32 T cell receptor beta chains derived from one specimen sequenced in a study of T cell repertoires in cytomegalovirus infection. From the reads, TCRdb called clonotypes with MiXCR, one entry per CDR3 protein. The table records around 200,000 distinct CDR3 sequences, approximately 40% of them present only once. These TCRs are of unknown antigen specificity. The sample in question was CD8+ T cells from cultured PBMCs, obtained from culture after CMV antigen stimulation. All receptors come from a human donor in good health (CMV status not recorded). Some clones in this sample may be carry-over from other donors' samples.

This clonotype has only one observation. The J gene is TRBJ2-4, the V gene TRBV7-9, with a tentative D call TRBD2 (6 bases). The CDR3 loop spans 12 amino acids. CDR1 and CDR2 (germline): SEHNR, FQNEAQ (reference sequence). Trimming pared 2 bases from V and 8 bases from J, leaving 7 bases between. CDR3 sequence reads: CASSLRRDIQYF. The CDR3 bases are TGTGCCAGCAGCTTAAGGAGGGACATTCAGTACTTC.

The CDR3 DNA is TGCAGTGCTAGAGTTCGGGACAGGGGAGGTATTTGGTATGGCTACACCTTC. This translates into CSARVRDRGGIWYGYTF. V gene TRBV20-1 combines with J gene TRBJ1-2, with 10 bases lining up with TRBD1. V was clipped by 1 base and J by 5 bases; unmatched bases: 13. The CDR3 sequence is 17 residues long. Germline values: CDR1 DFQATT, CDR2 SNEGSKA (reference sequence).

V gene TRBV4-1 combines with J gene TRBJ2-7; no reliable D call. CDR3 length: 15 amino acids. V was trimmed by 0 bases and J by 6 bases, leaving 15 bases between them. Germline lookup yields CDR1 MGHRA and CDR2 YSYEKL. Written as DNA, the CDR3 is TGCGCCAGCAGCCAAGATGACTGGGCAGGCCTCGAGCAGTACTTC. Its protein product is CASSQDDWAGLEQYF.

The CDR3 is CASSLEREGLGNEQFF. In DNA, the CDR3 is TGTGCCAGCAGCTTGGAGCGGGAGGGCCTTGGGAATGAGCAGTTCTTC. The V and J genes are TRBV5-6 and TRBJ2-1, with TRBD2 identical over 10 bases. The V and J ends lost 0 bases and 7 bases, in that order; junction bases with no gene match: 7. CDR3 length: 16 amino acids. Germline V gene lookup returns CDR1 SGHDT and CDR2 YYEEEE.

Turning to this clonotype: One end of the junction varies from germline; a read error may be responsible. The gene calls are TRBV5-6 and TRBJ1-1; TRBD1 might be the D (5 bases). Germline CDR1 reads SGHDT; CDR2 reads YYEEEE. This CDR3 contains 14 residues. The CDR3 spells CASSLGVGASEAFF. The DNA of the CDR3 is TGTGCCAGCAGTTTGGGGGTAGGGGCTTCAGAAGCTTTCTTT.

This clonotype was seen a few times. This chain joins TRBV29-1 and TRBJ2-7; D may be TRBD2 (5 bases). V was pared by 0 bases and J by 5 bases, with 14 bases between. The CDR3 totals 14 residues. Germline loops: CDR1 SQVTM, CDR2 ANQGSEA. CDR3 protein: CSVEEGEGWNEQYF. CDR3 bases: TGCAGCGTTGAAGAGGGTGAGGGATGGAACGAGCAGTACTTC.

This clonotype showed up just a few times. The chain links TRBV28 to TRBJ1-4, with D perhaps matching TRBD1 (6 bases). Per the germline V gene, CDR1 is MDHEN and CDR2 is SYDVKM. The CDR3 sequence is 19 residues long. Trimming stripped 1 base from V and 9 bases from J, with 27 bases between. The CDR3 DNA reads as TGTGCCAGCAGTTTATTCTCGGACAGATTATCCGACTCCCTGAAAAAACTGTTTTTT. This translates into CASSLFSDRLSDSLKKLFF.

J is TRBJ2-3 and V is TRBV7-3; D is perhaps TRBD2 (6 bases). The germline V and J ends were trimmed by 9 bases and 4 bases, with 14 bases remaining between them. The CDR3 has 13 amino acids. From germline, CDR1 is SGHTA and CDR2 FQGTGA. Here the CDR3 reads CASGEDRADTQYF. CDR3 nucleotides: TGTGCCAGTGGGGAGGACCGCGCAGATACGCAGTATTTT.

The chain uses TRBV7-9 and TRBJ1-1; 7 bases are shared with TRBD1. V lost 5 bases and J lost 5; bases outside the gene matches: 11. CDR1 SEHNR and CDR2 FQNEAQ come from the germline V gene (reference sequence). The CDR3 has 15 residues. This chain's CDR3 is CASSAKDRTGTEAFF. In DNA form, the CDR3 reads TGTGCCAGCAGCGCAAAGGACAGGACGGGAACTGAAGCTTTCTTT.

This rearrangement joins TRBV12-3 or TRBV12-4 to TRBJ1-2; no definite D call. The CDR3 spans 14 residues. Trimming removed 0 bases from V and 7 bases from J, with 12 bases in between. The CDR3 coding sequence is TGTGCCAGCAGTTTAGCGGTGGGCGTTTTTGGCTACACCTTC. Its translation is CASSLAVGVFGYTF.

The chain carries TRBV6-1 and TRBJ2-7; 7 positions match TRBD2. This CDR3 spans 16 amino acids. Unmatched junction bases numbered 14, after V lost 4 bases and J lost 5 bases. Germline CDR1 is MNHNS and CDR2 is SASEGT. DNA of the CDR3: TGTGCCAGCAGTGTCACTAGGGAGGGACTACACAACGAGCAGTACTTC. The encoded protein is CASSVTREGLHNEQYF.

V is TRBV12-3 or TRBV12-4 and J is TRBJ1-4, with a possible D match to TRBD1 (5 bases). V was shortened by 2 bases and J by 5 bases, with 15 bases between the two germline ends. The CDR3 totals 16 residues. CDR3 nucleotide sequence: TGTGCCAGCAGTTTAATGGCGGCCGGGGCGAATGAAAAACTGTTTTTT. Residues: CASSLMAAGANEKLFF.

This sequence joins TRBV11-1 and TRBJ2-1; possibly TRBD2 for D (6 bases). Germline V gene data show CDR1 as SGHAT and CDR2 as FQDESV (reference sequence). The CDR3 has 14 amino acids. Trimming cost V 1 base and J 5 bases, with 9 bases left between them. The chain's CDR3 is CASSLGGDDNEQFF. The CDR3 nucleotides are TGTGCCAGCAGCTTAGGGGGGGATGACAATGAGCAGTTCTTC.

The chain recombines TRBV6-1 with TRBJ1-2, with 7 bases matching TRBD1. The junction had 6 bases not matched to a gene; V was cut back by 4 bases and J by 4 bases. This CDR3 spans 14 amino acids. In germline, CDR1 is MNHNS, CDR2 SASEGT. This CDR3 is CASSALRDSYGYTF. In nucleotides, the CDR3 is TGTGCCAGCAGTGCACTTCGGGACAGCTATGGCTACACCTTC.

V and J are TRBV7-9 and TRBJ2-2; 11 bases match TRBD2. This CDR3 contains 15 residues. J gave up 8 bases and V 4 bases, and 6 bases lay outside the gene matches. Germline CDR1 SEHNR, CDR2 FQNEAQ (reference sequence). The CDR3 region is CASSSTSGSSGELFF. Written as DNA, the CDR3 is TGTGCCAGCAGCTCAACTAGCGGGAGTTCGGGGGAGCTGTTTTTT.

The gene calls are TRBV9 and TRBJ2-5, with D unclear. The CDR3 runs 14 residues. V was pared by 2 bases and J by 3 bases, with 11 bases between. From germline, CDR1 is SGDLS and CDR2 YYNGEE. CDR3 DNA sequence: TGTGCCAGCAGCGTGTCGGGTCGGGAAGAGACCCAGTACTTC. This translates into CASSVSGREETQYF.

The chain carries TRBV11-2 and TRBJ1-2; D not resolved. Trimming removed 4 bases at V and 8 bases at J, with 14 bases between. The germline V gene encodes CDR1 SGHAT and CDR2 FQNNGV. This CDR3 comprises 13 residues. The CDR3 protein is CASSSIRKSGYTF. The CDR3 nucleotides are TGTGCCAGCAGCTCTATCCGGAAGAGCGGCTACACCTTC.

This chain joins TRBV5-1 and TRBJ1-5; D unclear. CDR1 and CDR2 from the germline V gene are SGHRS and YFSETQ. V lost 2 bases to trimming and J lost 3 bases, with 12 bases between them. The CDR3 loop spans 15 amino acids. As DNA, the CDR3 is TGCGCCAGCAGCTTAACAGCGGGCCTCAATCAGCCCCAGCATTTT. Protein product: CASSLTAGLNQPQHF.

In this sample, this clonotype turned up many times. The chain uses TRBV7-6 and TRBJ1-2; 7 nucleotides align to TRBD1. CDR1 and CDR2 from the germline V gene are SGHVS and FNYEAQ. Trimming removed 2 bases from V and 4 bases from J; junction bases left unmatched: 16. The CDR3 has 18 amino acids. DNA for the CDR3: TGTGCCAGCAGCTTATCGGTAGGGGCGGGACAGAACTTCTATGGCTACACCTTC. Its translation: CASSLSVGAGQNFYGYTF.

The gene calls are TRBV5-1 and TRBJ2-7; tentatively, D is TRBD1 (6 bases). CDR3 length equals 16 residues. Germline values: CDR1 SGHRS, CDR2 YFSETQ. Between the trimmed V and J ends, which lost 4 bases and 2 bases, there was a span of 19 bases. The CDR3 bases are TGCGCCAGCAGCCATGACAGGACCAAGGCAACCTACGAGCAGTACTTC. It codes for CASSHDRTKATYEQYF.

The V and J genes are TRBV12-3 or TRBV12-4 and TRBJ2-1; TRBD1 matches at 8 bases. J lost 7 bases, V lost 5 bases, and 4 bases had no gene match. This CDR3 contains 13 residues. The CDR3 spells CASSPGGRNEQFF. CDR3 DNA sequence: TGTGCCAGCAGTCCAGGGGGCCGTAATGAGCAGTTCTTC.

The chain joins TRBV6-1 to TRBJ2-1, with D possibly matching TRBD1 (6 bases). V lost 6 bases and J 6 bases, leaving 12 bases between the germline ends. CDR3 length equals 13 residues. Germline CDR1 and CDR2: MNHNS and SASEGT. The CDR3 DNA reads as TGTGCCAGCAGGGGGGCCCTCCGCAATGAGCAGTTCTTC. Amino acid sequence: CASRGALRNEQFF.

This chain joins TRBV28 and TRBJ1-5; D gene unclear. The germline gives CDR1 MDHEN, CDR2 SYDVKM. CDR3 length: 12 residues. V lost 5 bases, J lost 7 bases, and 9 bases lay in between. The CDR3 nucleotides read TGTGCCAGCAGTCCCCTCAGGCAGCCCCAGCATTTT. Translation gives CASSPLRQPQHF.

The genes are TRBV27 and TRBJ1-1; 9 positions agree with TRBD1. Trimming cost V 4 bases and J 11 bases; bases outside gene matches: 11. CDR1 and CDR2 from the germline V gene are MNHEY and SMNVEV (reference sequence). This CDR3 spans 14 amino acids. This CDR3 is CASSYRQGDIGAFF. DNA for the CDR3: TGTGCCAGCAGTTATCGACAGGGGGATATCGGGGCTTTCTTT.

The J gene is TRBJ2-5, the V gene TRBV6-1; 15 bases align to TRBD2. The CDR3 consists of 18 residues. Losses at the gene ends were 1 base for V and 5 bases for J; bases not matched to a gene: 8. Per the germline V gene, CDR1 is MNHNS and CDR2 is SASEGT. In nucleotides, the CDR3 is TGTGCCAGCAGTGAAGTCCGCCCGGGACTAGCGGGGGGTGAGACCCAGTACTTC. Encoded protein: CASSEVRPGLAGGETQYF.

This clonotype occurred a few times. For the CDR3, the DNA is TGTGCCAGCAGCTACCCCGACAGGGATTACGAGCAGTACTTC. Translation: CASSYPDRDYEQYF. The chain is built from TRBV7-9 and TRBJ2-7, with 7 positions matching TRBD1. The CDR3 sequence is 14 residues long. Per the germline V gene, CDR1 is SEHNR and CDR2 is FQNEAQ (reference sequence). Trimming removed 4 bases from V and 4 bases from J; junction bases left unmatched: 7.

This clonotype was found many times. This chain connects TRBV27 to TRBJ2-7, with D tentatively TRBD2 (5 bases). This CDR3 comprises 13 residues. Trimming removed 6 bases at V and 1 base at J, with 10 bases between. The germline gives CDR1 MNHEY, CDR2 SMNVEV (reference sequence). CDR3 bases: TGTGCCAGCAGCTTCCGGGGATCCTACGAGCAGTACTTC. Protein: CASSFRGSYEQYF.

The chain carries TRBV7-2 and TRBJ2-2; 7 positions agree with TRBD2. The germline V gene has CDR1 SGHTA and CDR2 FQGNSA. Germline trimming cut 11 bases from V and 6 bases from J; bases unmatched to any gene: 9. The CDR3 extends over 13 amino acids. CDR3 sequence (DNA): TGTGCCTCCCGGGTAGCGGGTTCCGGGGAGCTGTTTTTT. Translated: CASRVAGSGELFF.

This clonotype came up a few times. V is TRBV12-3 or TRBV12-4 and J is TRBJ1-2; maybe TRBD1 (6 bases). The CDR3 runs 14 residues. V lost 3 bases and J 3 bases, leaving 11 bases between the germline ends. In nucleotides, the CDR3 is TGTGCCAGCAGTTTGGGGGGGGCCTACTATGGCTACACCTTC. Encoded protein: CASSLGGAYYGYTF.

This clonotype was seen a handful of times. V is TRBV7-2 and J is TRBJ2-2; the match to TRBD2 covers 12 bases. Trimming at V came to 2 bases and at J to 6 bases, leaving 7 bases not matched to a gene. The CDR3 covers 17 residues. The germline CDR1 and CDR2 sequences are SGHTA and FQGNSA. The CDR3, as DNA: TGTGCCAGCAGCTTAACCACTAGCGGGGGGATTTCCGGGGAGCTGTTTTTT. Residues: CASSLTTSGGISGELFF.

The chain is built from TRBV12-3 or TRBV12-4 and TRBJ2-5; D is possibly TRBD2 (6 bases). With 6 bases removed from V and 2 bases from J, the gap between germline ends came to 19 bases. This CDR3 has 16 amino acids. The DNA for the CDR3 is TGTGCCAGCAGCCGCGGATCCGGGACTCTACAAGAGACCCAGTACTTC. As protein: CASSRGSGTLQETQYF.

This clonotype was counted only a few times. The chain uses TRBV7-8 and TRBJ2-2; D is undetermined. Looked up from germline, CDR1 is SGHVS and CDR2 is FQNEAQ. V dropped 0 bases and J dropped 6 bases, with 5 bases sitting between them. The CDR3 loop spans 13 amino acids. The CDR3 sequence is CASSLAGSGELFF. CDR3 coding DNA: TGTGCCAGCAGCTTAGCTGGGTCCGGGGAGCTGTTTTTT.